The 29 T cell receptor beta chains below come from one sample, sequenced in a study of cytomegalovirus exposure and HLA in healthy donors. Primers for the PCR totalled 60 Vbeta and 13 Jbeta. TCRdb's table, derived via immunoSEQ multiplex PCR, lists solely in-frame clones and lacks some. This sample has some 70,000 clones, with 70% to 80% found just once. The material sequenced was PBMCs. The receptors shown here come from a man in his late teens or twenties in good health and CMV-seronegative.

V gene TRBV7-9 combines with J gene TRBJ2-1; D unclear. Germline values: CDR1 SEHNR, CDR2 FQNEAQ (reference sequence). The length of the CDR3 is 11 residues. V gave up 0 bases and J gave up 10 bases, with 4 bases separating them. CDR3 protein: CASSLALEQFF. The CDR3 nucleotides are TGTGCCAGCAGCTTAGCCTTAGAGCAGTTCTTC.

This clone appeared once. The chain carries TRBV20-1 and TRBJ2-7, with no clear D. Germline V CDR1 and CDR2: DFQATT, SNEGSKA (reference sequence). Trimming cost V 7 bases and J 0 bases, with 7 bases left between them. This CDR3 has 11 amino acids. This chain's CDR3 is CSVTASYEQYF. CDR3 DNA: TGCAGTGTTACAGCCTCCTACGAGCAGTACTTC.

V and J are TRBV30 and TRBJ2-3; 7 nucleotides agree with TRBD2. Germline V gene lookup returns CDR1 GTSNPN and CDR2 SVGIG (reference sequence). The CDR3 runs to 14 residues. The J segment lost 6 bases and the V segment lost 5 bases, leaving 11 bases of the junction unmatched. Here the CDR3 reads CAWAPGGVGDTQYF. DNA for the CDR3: TGTGCCTGGGCCCCGGGAGGTGTAGGGGATACGCAGTATTTT.

The CDR3 sequence: CASSMKGALSPLHF. DNA of the CDR3: TGTGCCAGCAGCATGAAGGGGGCGCTTTCACCCCTCCACTTT. The V call is TRBV9, the J call TRBJ1-6; 7 positions agree with TRBD1. V gave up 4 bases and J gave up 9 bases; unmatched junction bases: 7. In germline, CDR1 is SGDLS, CDR2 YYNGEE. The CDR3 runs 14 residues.

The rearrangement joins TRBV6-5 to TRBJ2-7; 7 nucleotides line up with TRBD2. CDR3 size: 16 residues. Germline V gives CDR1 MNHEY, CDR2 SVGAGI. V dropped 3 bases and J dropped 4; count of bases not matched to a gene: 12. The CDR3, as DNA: TGTGCCAGCAGTTATAAGGTTGGGTTGGGGGGGTACGAGCAGTACTTC. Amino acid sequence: CASSYKVGLGGYEQYF.

CDR3 coding DNA: TGCGCCAGCAGCCCCTCGGGATGGCAGTCCAGGGGAAACACCATATATTTT. This translates into CASSPSGWQSRGNTIYF. This rearrangement joins TRBV5-1 to TRBJ1-3; no definite D call. V was cut by 4 bases and J by 4 bases, with 21 bases left in between. CDR1 is SGHRS, CDR2 YFSETQ, per germline. This CDR3 comprises 17 residues.

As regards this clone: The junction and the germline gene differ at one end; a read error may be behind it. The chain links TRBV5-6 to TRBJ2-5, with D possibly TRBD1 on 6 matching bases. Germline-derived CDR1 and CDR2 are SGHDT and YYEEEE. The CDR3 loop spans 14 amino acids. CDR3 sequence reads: CASSLGQGTETQHF. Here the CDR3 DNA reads TGTGCCAGCAGCTTGGGGCAGGGGACGGAGACCCAGCACTTC.

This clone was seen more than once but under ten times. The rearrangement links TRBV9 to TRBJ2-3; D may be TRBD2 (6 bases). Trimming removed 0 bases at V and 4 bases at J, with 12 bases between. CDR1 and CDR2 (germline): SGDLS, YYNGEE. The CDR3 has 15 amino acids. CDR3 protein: CASSVVMGGSDTQYF. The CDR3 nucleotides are TGTGCCAGCAGCGTAGTGATGGGGGGATCAGATACGCAGTATTTT.

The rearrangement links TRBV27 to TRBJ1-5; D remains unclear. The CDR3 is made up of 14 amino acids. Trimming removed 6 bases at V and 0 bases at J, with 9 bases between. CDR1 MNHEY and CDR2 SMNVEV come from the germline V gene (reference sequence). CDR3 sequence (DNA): TGTGCCAGCAGGGAGGGATATAGCAATCAGCCCCAGCATTTT. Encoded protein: CASREGYSNQPQHF.

This chain's CDR3 is CASSYVQGVGQPQHF. The CDR3 DNA reads as TGTGCCAGCAGTTACGTCCAGGGGGTAGGACAGCCCCAGCATTTT. The rearrangement uses TRBV6-6 and TRBJ1-5; 7 bases are shared with TRBD1. V trimming: 2 bases; J trimming: 7 bases; junction bases outside the gene matches: 8. Germline assignment: CDR1 MNHNY and CDR2 SVGAGI (reference sequence). CDR3 length: 15 residues.

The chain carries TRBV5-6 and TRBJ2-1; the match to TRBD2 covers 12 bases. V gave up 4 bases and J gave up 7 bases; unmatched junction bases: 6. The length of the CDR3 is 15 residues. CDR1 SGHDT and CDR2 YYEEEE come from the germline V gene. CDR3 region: CASSTGLAGSNEQFF. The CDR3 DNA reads TGTGCCAGCAGCACCGGACTAGCGGGGTCTAATGAGCAGTTCTTC.

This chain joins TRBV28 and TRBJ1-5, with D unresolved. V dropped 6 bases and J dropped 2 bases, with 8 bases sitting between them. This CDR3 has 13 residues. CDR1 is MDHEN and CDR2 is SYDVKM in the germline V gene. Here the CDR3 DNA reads TGTGCCAGCAGGGTAAGCGGCAATCAGCCCCAGCATTTT. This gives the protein CASRVSGNQPQHF.

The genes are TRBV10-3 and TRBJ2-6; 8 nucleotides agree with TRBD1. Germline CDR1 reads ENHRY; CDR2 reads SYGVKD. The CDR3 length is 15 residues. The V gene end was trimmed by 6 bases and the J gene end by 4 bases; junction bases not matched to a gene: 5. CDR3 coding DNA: TGTGCCATCAGGACGGACAGGGAGGGGGCCAACGTCCTGACTTTC. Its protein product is CAIRTDREGANVLTF.

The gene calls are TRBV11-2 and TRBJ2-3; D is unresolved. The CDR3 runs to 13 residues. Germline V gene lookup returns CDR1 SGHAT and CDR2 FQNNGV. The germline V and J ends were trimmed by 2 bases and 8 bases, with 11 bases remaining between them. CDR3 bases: TGTGCCAGCAGCTTAAGCCCCGAGTCTACGCAGTATTTT. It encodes CASSLSPESTQYF.

The CDR3 coding sequence is TGCGCCAGCAGCTTGGACAGTACCTCCTATAATTCACCCCTCCACTTT. It specifies CASSLDSTSYNSPLHF. The chain employs TRBV5-1 and TRBJ1-6; D uncertain. Trimming shortened V by 0 bases and J by 0 bases, and 7 bases separated the two germline ends. Germline assignment: CDR1 SGHRS and CDR2 YFSETQ. CDR3 length: 16 residues.

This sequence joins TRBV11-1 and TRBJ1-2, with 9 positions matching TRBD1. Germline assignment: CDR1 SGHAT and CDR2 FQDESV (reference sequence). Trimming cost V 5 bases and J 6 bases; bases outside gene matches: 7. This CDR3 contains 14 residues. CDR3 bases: TGTGCCAGCAGCGCCACGGGACAGGGAGATGGCTACACCTTC. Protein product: CASSATGQGDGYTF.

The CDR3 sequence is CASSPPWETGELFF. CDR3 nucleotides: TGTGCCAGCTCACCACCGTGGGAGACCGGGGAGCTGTTTTTT. This chain connects TRBV18 to TRBJ2-2, with a weak D call TRBD2 (5 bases). The CDR3 totals 14 residues. The V and J ends lost 0 bases and 5 bases respectively, with 7 bases between them. Germline CDR1 is KGHSH and CDR2 is LQKENI.

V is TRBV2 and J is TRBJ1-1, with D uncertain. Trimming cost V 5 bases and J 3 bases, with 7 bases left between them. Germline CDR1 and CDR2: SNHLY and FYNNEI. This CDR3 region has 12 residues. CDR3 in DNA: TGTGCCAGCAGTCCCCGGGACACTGAAGCTTTCTTT. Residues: CASSPRDTEAFF.

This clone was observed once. CDR3 protein: CASSEQGEQFF. CDR3 sequence (DNA): TGTGCCAGCAGCGAACAGGGGGAGCAGTTCTTC. V and J are TRBV7-3 and TRBJ2-1, with 7 bases identical to TRBD1. This CDR3 is 11 amino acids long. Germline CDR1 reads SGHTA; CDR2 reads FQGTGA. J lost 10 bases, V lost 5 bases, and 2 bases had no gene match. The full variable domain, completed using reference TRBV7-3 and TRBJ2-1, is GAGVSQTPSNKVTEKGKYVELRCDPISGHTALYWYRQSLGQGPEFLIYFQGTGAADDSGLPNDRFFAVRPEGSVSTLKIQRTERGDSAVYLCASSEQGEQFFGPGTRLTVL.

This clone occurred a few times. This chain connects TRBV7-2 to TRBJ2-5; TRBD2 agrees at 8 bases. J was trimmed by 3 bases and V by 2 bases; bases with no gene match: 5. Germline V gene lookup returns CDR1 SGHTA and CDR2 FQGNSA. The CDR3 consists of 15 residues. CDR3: CASSLSGGAEETQYF. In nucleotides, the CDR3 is TGTGCCAGCAGCTTAAGCGGGGGTGCCGAAGAGACCCAGTACTTC. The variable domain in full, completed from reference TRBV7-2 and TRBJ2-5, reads GAGVSQSPSNKVTEKGKDVELRCDPISGHTALYWYRQSLGQGLEFLIYFQGNSAPDKSGLPSDRFSAERTGGSVSTLTIQRTQQEDSAVYLCASSLSGGAEETQYFGPGTRLLVL.

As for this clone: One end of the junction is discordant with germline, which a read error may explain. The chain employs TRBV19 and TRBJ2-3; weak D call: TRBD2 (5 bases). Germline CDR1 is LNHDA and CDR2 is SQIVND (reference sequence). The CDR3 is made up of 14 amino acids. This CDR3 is CASSIGMRTDTQYF. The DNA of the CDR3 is TGTGCCAGTAGTATCGGGATGCGCACAGATACGCAATATTTT.

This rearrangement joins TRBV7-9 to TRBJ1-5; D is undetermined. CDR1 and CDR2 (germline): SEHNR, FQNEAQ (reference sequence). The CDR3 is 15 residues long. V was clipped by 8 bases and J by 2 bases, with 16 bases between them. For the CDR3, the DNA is TGTGCCAGCGTGTTTCGGGGTTGGGGCAATCAGCCCCAGCATTTT. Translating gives CASVFRGWGNQPQHF.

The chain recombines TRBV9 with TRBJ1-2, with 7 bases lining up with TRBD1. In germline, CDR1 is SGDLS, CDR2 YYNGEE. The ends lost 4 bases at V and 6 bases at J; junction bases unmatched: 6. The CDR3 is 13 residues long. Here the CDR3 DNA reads TGTGCCAGCAGCCCACGGGGACAGCATGGCTACACCTTC. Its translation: CASSPRGQHGYTF. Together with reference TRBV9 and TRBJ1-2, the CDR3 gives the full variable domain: DSGVTQTPKHLITATGQRVTLRCSPRSGDLSVYWYQQSLDQGLQFLIQYYNGEERAKGNILERFSAQQFPDLHSELNLSSLELGDSALYFCASSPRGQHGYTFGSGTRLTVV.

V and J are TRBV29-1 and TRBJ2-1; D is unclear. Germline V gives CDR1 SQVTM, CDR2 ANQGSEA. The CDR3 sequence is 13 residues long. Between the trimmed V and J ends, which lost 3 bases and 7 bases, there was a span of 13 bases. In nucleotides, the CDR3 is TGCAGCGTTGAGGTAGGCAGAGGTAATGAGCAGTTCTTC. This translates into CSVEVGRGNEQFF.

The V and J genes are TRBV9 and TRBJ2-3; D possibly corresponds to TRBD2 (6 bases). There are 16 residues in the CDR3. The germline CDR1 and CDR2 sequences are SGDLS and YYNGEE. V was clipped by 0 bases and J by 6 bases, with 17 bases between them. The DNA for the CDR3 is TGTGCCAGCAGCGTAGTCCTGGGAGGATCTGTGGATACGCAGTATTTT. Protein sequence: CASSVVLGGSVDTQYF.

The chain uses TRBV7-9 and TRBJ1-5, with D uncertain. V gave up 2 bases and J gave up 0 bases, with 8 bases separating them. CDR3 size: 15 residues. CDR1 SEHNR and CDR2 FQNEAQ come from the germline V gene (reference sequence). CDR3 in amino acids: CASSLFQNSNQPQHF. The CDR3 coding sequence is TGTGCCAGCAGCTTATTCCAAAATAGCAATCAGCCCCAGCATTTT.

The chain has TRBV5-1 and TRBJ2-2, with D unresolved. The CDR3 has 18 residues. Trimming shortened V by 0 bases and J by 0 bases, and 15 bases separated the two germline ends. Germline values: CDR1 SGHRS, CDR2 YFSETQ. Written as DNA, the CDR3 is TGCGCCAGCAGCTTGGACTCGACTGGCCGTACGAACACCGGGGAGCTGTTTTTT. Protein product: CASSLDSTGRTNTGELFF.

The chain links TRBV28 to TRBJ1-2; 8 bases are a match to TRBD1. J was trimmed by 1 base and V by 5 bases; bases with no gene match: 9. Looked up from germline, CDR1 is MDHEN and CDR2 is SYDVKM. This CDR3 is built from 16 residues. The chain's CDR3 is CASSTPGQGGNYGYTF. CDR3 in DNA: TGTGCCAGCAGTACTCCCGGACAGGGAGGTAACTATGGCTACACCTTC.

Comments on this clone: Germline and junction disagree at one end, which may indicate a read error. As DNA, the CDR3 is TGTGCCACCAGCAGACGGGGGGCGAGGTACAATGGGCAGTTCTTC. Its translation: CATSRRGARYNGQFF. The gene calls are TRBV15 and TRBJ2-1; D might be TRBD2 (7 bases). Germline loops: CDR1 LNHNV, CDR2 YYDKDF (reference sequence). The CDR3 spans 15 residues.